This paragraph covers one T cell receptor beta chain sequence. PCR was performed using 60 Vbeta and 13 Jbeta primers. Data came from immunoSEQ multiplex PCR; TCRdb stores just in-frame clones and leaves some out. The sample has around 59,000 clones; 80% are singletons. These data are taken from a study of cytomegalovirus exposure and HLA in healthy donors. This CDR3 is 16 amino acids long. Losses at the gene ends were 3 bases for V and 0 bases for J; bases not matched to a gene: 7. Germline loops: CDR1 MDHEN, CDR2 SYDVKM. The sample was PBMCs. V gene TRBV28 combines with J gene TRBJ2-7; 8 positions match TRBD2. This TCR was recovered from a woman aged 40 to 50 in good health and CMV-seronegative. The CDR3 nucleotides read TGTGCCAGCAGTTTTAGAAGCGGGAGAACCTCCTACGAGCAGTACTTC. It is translated as CASSFRSGRTSYEQYF.